A single sample gave rise to the 18 T cell receptor beta chains below, sequenced in a study of human T cells and chemical hapten exposure. TCRdb redid the calling of the RACE reads with MiXCR, one entry per CDR3 protein. The repertoire includes 250,000 or so distinct CDR3 sequences, around 7% of them detected once, and 1.2% sits in the top ten. Regarding time point: pre-sensitization, week 0. Treatment denoted: therapeutic diphenylcyclopropenone sensitization with weekly scalp DPC. The specimen comprised whole blood, sampled in connection with sensitization to the hapten diphenylcyclopropenone (DPC). The receptor source for this set is a young man with alopecia areata. Some clones in this sample may be carry-over from other donors' samples.

This clonotype has a handful of counts. The V and J genes are TRBV4-2 and TRBJ2-3, with 8 bases lining up with TRBD2. Germline V lookup: CDR1 LGHNA, CDR2 YNFKEQ. This CDR3 has 16 residues. V lost 5 bases to trimming and J lost 1 base; unmatched junction nucleotides: 8. The CDR3 loop is CASSIRTSRGTDTQYF. In DNA form, the CDR3 reads TGTGCCAGCAGCATACGGACTAGCCGCGGCACAGATACGCAGTATTTT.

The rearrangement joins TRBV4-3 to TRBJ2-1, with 7 bases identical to TRBD2. There are 15 residues in the CDR3. Germline CDR1 reads LGHNA; CDR2 reads YSLEER. With V trimmed by 3 bases and J by 2 bases, 4 bases remained unmatched. The CDR3: CASSQNGGTYNEQFF. For the CDR3, the DNA is TGCGCCAGCAGCCAGAACGGGGGGACCTACAATGAGCAGTTCTTC.

V gene TRBV28 combines with J gene TRBJ2-7; either TRBD1 or TRBD2 may fit D (6 bases each). The V gene lost 5 bases and the J gene lost 4 bases, with 21 bases spanning the gap. This CDR3 is 16 amino acids long. Germline CDR1 reads MDHEN; CDR2 reads SYDVKM. The CDR3 is CASSPEFRGPVYEQYF. For the CDR3, the DNA is TGTGCCAGCAGTCCCGAATTCCGGGGGCCCGTATACGAGCAGTACTTC.

There are a few counts of this clonotype. The chain combines TRBV6-6 with TRBJ1-6; maybe TRBD1 (5 bases). The CDR3 is 16 residues long. Germline CDR1 MNHNY, CDR2 SVGAGI (reference sequence). Trimming shortened V by 5 bases and J by 10 bases, and 21 bases separated the two germline ends. The CDR3 sequence: CASSEIHRDGKSPLHF. For the CDR3, the DNA is TGTGCCAGCAGTGAAATTCATCGGGACGGCAAATCACCCCTCCACTTT.

A few counts support this clonotype. The rearrangement joins TRBV5-5 to TRBJ1-5; D ambiguous. V lost 2 bases and J lost 6, with 15 bases in between. The CDR3 is 15 amino acids. Germline CDR1 and CDR2: SGHKS and YYEKEE (reference sequence). The CDR3 DNA is TGTGCCAGCAGCTTCTCCTTAGGGAATACTCAGCCCCAGCATTTT. Its translation: CASSFSLGNTQPQHF. The full variable domain, in which reference TRBV5-5 and TRBJ1-5 provide the parts outside the CDR3, is DAGVTQSPTHLIKTRGQQVTLRCSPISGHKSVSWYQQVLGQGPQFIFQYYEKEERGRGNFPDRFSARQFPNYSSELNVNALLLGDSALYLCASSFSLGNTQPQHFGDGTRLSIL.

This clonotype has more than one count but fewer than ten. The chain is built from TRBV3-1 and TRBJ1-1, with a tentative D call TRBD1 (6 bases). Trimming left V 4 bases short and J 0 bases short, with 21 bases between. The CDR3 totals 18 residues. Germline loops: CDR1 LGHDT, CDR2 YNNKEL (reference sequence). CDR3: CASSPGWTAGDLNTEAFF. For the CDR3, the DNA is TGTGCCAGCAGCCCGGGATGGACAGCCGGGGATTTGAACACTGAAGCTTTCTTT.

This chain connects TRBV7-9 to TRBJ2-2; D is unresolved. There are 13 residues in the CDR3. The V gene's germline CDR1 is SEHNR and CDR2 FQNEAQ (reference sequence). The V end lost 4 bases, the J end lost 3 bases, and 6 bases lay between the germline ends. The chain's CDR3 is CASSSTDTGELFF. The CDR3 nucleotides read TGTGCCAGCAGCTCCACGGACACCGGGGAGCTGTTTTTT.

This clonotype was detected only a few times. The CDR3 loop reads CASSAAPGQGRADTQYF. DNA for the CDR3: TGCGCCAGCAGCGCCGCCCCCGGTCAGGGGAGGGCAGATACGCAGTATTTT. This rearrangement joins TRBV4-3 to TRBJ2-3; a weak D match, TRBD2 (7 bases). Germline assignment: CDR1 LGHNA and CDR2 YSLEER. The CDR3 length is 17 residues. The V gene lost 5 bases and the J gene lost 4 bases, with 22 bases spanning the gap.

The chain joins TRBV29-1 to TRBJ2-7; D is perhaps TRBD1 or TRBD2 (6 bases each). The CDR3 is 14 residues long. Germline lookup yields CDR1 SQVTM and CDR2 ANQGSEA. Trimming took off 1 base at V and 9 bases at J, with 19 bases between the two ends. CDR3 sequence: CSVEVIMGGRGQYF. The CDR3 DNA reads TGCAGCGTTGAAGTTATTATGGGGGGCCGCGGGCAGTACTTC.

This clonotype was counted only a few times. The chain joins TRBV29-1 to TRBJ2-7; a weak D match, TRBD1 (7 bases). The CDR3 has 13 amino acids. CDR1 is SQVTM and CDR2 is ANQGSEA in the germline V gene. Trimming stripped 1 base from V and 6 bases from J, with 13 bases between. The CDR3 here is CSVEARGRGEQYF. The CDR3 coding sequence is TGCAGCGTTGAAGCGAGGGGGCGGGGCGAGCAGTACTTC.

This chain joins TRBV5-1 and TRBJ2-3; D perhaps matches TRBD2 (5 bases). The CDR3 covers 16 residues. The V gene lost 0 bases and the J gene lost 6 bases, with 17 bases spanning the gap. The V gene's germline CDR1 is SGHRS and CDR2 YFSETQ. The CDR3 nucleotides are TGCGCCAGCAGCTTGGACCCGGGAACGACCTACGATACGCAGTATTTT. Its translation is CASSLDPGTTYDTQYF.

This clonotype was seen only a few times. J is TRBJ1-2 and V is TRBV28; D is ambiguous. The V gene lost 8 bases and the J gene lost 6 bases, with 22 bases spanning the gap. This CDR3 region has 15 residues. Germline CDR1 MDHEN, CDR2 SYDVKM. This CDR3 is CASLSGPTGYDGYTF. The DNA of the CDR3 is TGTGCCAGCCTATCCGGCCCGACGGGGTACGATGGCTACACCTTC.

The table lists this clonotype with many counts. This rearrangement joins TRBV7-9 to TRBJ1-4, with D unclear. Trimming pared 0 bases from V and 7 bases from J, leaving 12 bases between. Germline lookup yields CDR1 SEHNR and CDR2 FQNEAQ (reference sequence). The CDR3 spans 15 residues. DNA of the CDR3: TGTGCCAGCAGCTTAGCCATAGCCTCGATTGAAAAACTGTTTTTT. Its translation is CASSLAIASIEKLFF.

This clonotype was recorded many times. This chain joins TRBV6-6 and TRBJ2-1; D unclear. V was trimmed by 0 bases and J by 4 bases, leaving 7 bases between them. The CDR3 has 14 residues. Germline V gene lookup returns CDR1 MNHNY and CDR2 SVGAGI (reference sequence). This chain's CDR3 is CASSYSRVYNEQFF. The CDR3 DNA reads as TGTGCCAGCAGTTACTCTCGAGTTTACAATGAGCAGTTCTTC.

V gene TRBV10-3 combines with J gene TRBJ1-2; tentatively, D is TRBD1 (5 bases). This CDR3 is built from 14 residues. With 8 bases removed from V and 0 bases from J, the gap between germline ends came to 13 bases. The germline gives CDR1 ENHRY, CDR2 SYGVKD. The CDR3: CAIGKTGPNYGYTF. The CDR3 DNA reads as TGTGCCATCGGCAAAACAGGCCCTAACTATGGCTACACCTTC.

This clonotype was seen repeatedly, ten times or more. The rearrangement links TRBV12-3 or TRBV12-4 to TRBJ1-2; D is ambiguous. This CDR3 is built from 14 residues. V was pared by 8 bases and J by 3 bases, with 16 bases between. CDR3 residues: CASALRYGHYGYTF. Here the CDR3 DNA reads TGTGCCAGCGCACTTCGGTACGGGCACTATGGCTACACCTTC.

V usage is TRBV4-1 and J usage is TRBJ2-7; TRBD1 agrees at 8 bases. The V and J ends lost 3 bases and 1 base, in that order; junction bases with no gene match: 2. Germline V CDR1 and CDR2: MGHRA, YSYEKL. The CDR3 is made up of 14 amino acids. The CDR3 reads CASSHRQGSYEQYF. CDR3 DNA: TGCGCCAGCAGCCACCGACAGGGGTCCTACGAGCAGTACTTC.

This clonotype was picked up many times. The chain combines TRBV5-1 with TRBJ2-7, with TRBD1 identical over 10 bases. With V trimmed by 0 bases and J by 3 bases, 3 bases remained unmatched. Germline V gene lookup returns CDR1 SGHRS and CDR2 YFSETQ. This CDR3 contains 15 residues. The CDR3 region is CASSLAWDRGYEQYF. CDR3 DNA sequence: TGCGCCAGCAGCTTGGCCTGGGACAGGGGCTACGAGCAGTACTTC.